The 10 T cell receptor beta chains presented below share a single source sample, sequenced in a study of cytomegalovirus exposure and HLA in healthy donors. Data came from immunoSEQ multiplex PCR; TCRdb stores just in-frame clones and leaves some out. The table includes tens of thousands of clones, 85% detected once. Sequenced input: PBMCs. All receptors derive from a man aged 25-45 years in good health and CMV-seronegative.

V gene TRBV7-2 combines with J gene TRBJ1-6, with TRBD1 identical over 9 bases. With V trimmed by 5 bases and J by 10 bases, 6 bases remained unmatched. The CDR3 length is 14 residues. Germline CDR1 is SGHTA and CDR2 is FQGNSA. CDR3 coding DNA: TGTGCCAGCAGCCGTAGACAGGGGGACTCACCCCTCCACTTT. It is translated as CASSRRQGDSPLHF.

The chain carries TRBV9 and TRBJ1-2; TRBD1 might be the D (6 bases). The CDR3 runs 13 residues. V lost 6 bases, J lost 4 bases, and 13 bases lay in between. From germline, CDR1 is SGDLS and CDR2 YYNGEE. The chain's CDR3 is CASKHRDGYGYTF. CDR3 nucleotide sequence: TGTGCCAGCAAACACAGGGACGGCTATGGCTACACCTTC.

This clone was seen more than once but under ten times. V gene TRBV9 combines with J gene TRBJ1-1, with D unresolved. Trimming cost V 3 bases and J 0 bases, with 6 bases left between them. This CDR3 is built from 13 residues. Germline CDR1 is SGDLS and CDR2 is YYNGEE. The CDR3 DNA sequence: TGTGCCAGCAGCGCGCAGATGAACACTGAAGCTTTCTTT. Its protein product is CASSAQMNTEAFF.

The CDR3 region is CAWSAIKGSTEAFF. As DNA, the CDR3 is TGTGCCTGGAGCGCCATAAAGGGGTCCACTGAAGCTTTCTTT. The V gene is TRBV30, the J gene TRBJ1-1; possible D gene TRBD1, 5 bases. CDR3 size: 14 residues. Trimming stripped 3 bases from V and 4 bases from J, with 15 bases between. Germline V gene lookup returns CDR1 GTSNPN and CDR2 SVGIG (reference sequence).

V and J are TRBV11-2 and TRBJ2-7; D is perhaps TRBD2 (6 bases). This CDR3 has 13 residues. V was shortened by 1 base and J by 6 bases, with 10 bases between the two germline ends. The V gene's germline CDR1 is SGHAT and CDR2 FQNNGV. CDR3 in DNA: TGTGCCAGCAGCTTAGCCCTGGAGGGCGAGCAGTACTTC. Translation: CASSLALEGEQYF.

This chain connects TRBV28 to TRBJ2-2, with TRBD2 matching 9 bases. The CDR3 totals 17 residues. Per the germline V gene, CDR1 is MDHEN and CDR2 is SYDVKM. The ends lost 3 bases at V and 6 bases at J; junction bases unmatched: 11. CDR3 residues: CASSFPALRGGPGELFF. The DNA of the CDR3 is TGTGCCAGCAGTTTCCCCGCGCTGCGGGGGGGGCCCGGGGAGCTGTTTTTT. Looking up the rest from reference TRBV28 and TRBJ2-2 gives the full variable domain: DVKVTQSSRYLVKRTGEKVFLECVQDMDHENMFWYRQDPGLGLRLIYFSYDVKMKEKGDIPEGYSVSREKKERFSLILESASTNQTSMYLCASSFPALRGGPGELFFGEGSRLTVL.

The rearrangement uses TRBV4-1 and TRBJ2-3; TRBD2 might be the D (6 bases). Trimming took 9 bases from V and 3 from J, leaving 13 bases between them. Germline V gene sequence: CDR1 MGHRA, CDR2 YSYEKL. There are 13 residues in the CDR3. The CDR3 sequence is CASGGLGTDTQYF. Written as DNA, the CDR3 is TGCGCCAGTGGGGGGTTGGGGACAGATACGCAGTATTTT.

This chain joins TRBV11-3 and TRBJ2-6; a possible D gene is TRBD1 (5 bases). The germline V gene has CDR1 SGHNT and CDR2 YENEEA. Deletions cut 3 bases from V and 1 base from J, with 13 bases between. The CDR3 contains 17 residues. CDR3 sequence reads: CASSLHRPLSGANVLTF. In DNA form, the CDR3 reads TGTGCCAGCAGCTTGCACAGGCCTCTTTCTGGGGCCAACGTCCTGACTTTC.

This clone was seen a handful of times. The rearrangement joins TRBV5-4 to TRBJ1-1; no reliable D call. Trimming cost V 4 bases and J 0 bases, with 13 bases left between them. The CDR3 is 15 amino acids. Germline V gives CDR1 SGHNT, CDR2 YYREEE (reference sequence). CDR3 DNA sequence: TGTGCCAGCAGCGGAGGCGGCGGGGTGAACACTGAAGCTTTCTTT. Amino acid sequence: CASSGGGGVNTEAFF.

The chain employs TRBV21-1 and TRBJ2-7; TRBD1 is taken as the D call from the table, unchecked against the DNA. TRBV21-1 is deemed a pseudogene. The CDR3 length is 20 residues. The CDR3 here is CASSKGRGPDQGPRPYEQYV. Written as DNA, the CDR3 is TGTGCCAGCAGCAAAGGTAGAGGCCCCGACCAGGGGCCCCGACCCTACGAGCAGTACGTC.